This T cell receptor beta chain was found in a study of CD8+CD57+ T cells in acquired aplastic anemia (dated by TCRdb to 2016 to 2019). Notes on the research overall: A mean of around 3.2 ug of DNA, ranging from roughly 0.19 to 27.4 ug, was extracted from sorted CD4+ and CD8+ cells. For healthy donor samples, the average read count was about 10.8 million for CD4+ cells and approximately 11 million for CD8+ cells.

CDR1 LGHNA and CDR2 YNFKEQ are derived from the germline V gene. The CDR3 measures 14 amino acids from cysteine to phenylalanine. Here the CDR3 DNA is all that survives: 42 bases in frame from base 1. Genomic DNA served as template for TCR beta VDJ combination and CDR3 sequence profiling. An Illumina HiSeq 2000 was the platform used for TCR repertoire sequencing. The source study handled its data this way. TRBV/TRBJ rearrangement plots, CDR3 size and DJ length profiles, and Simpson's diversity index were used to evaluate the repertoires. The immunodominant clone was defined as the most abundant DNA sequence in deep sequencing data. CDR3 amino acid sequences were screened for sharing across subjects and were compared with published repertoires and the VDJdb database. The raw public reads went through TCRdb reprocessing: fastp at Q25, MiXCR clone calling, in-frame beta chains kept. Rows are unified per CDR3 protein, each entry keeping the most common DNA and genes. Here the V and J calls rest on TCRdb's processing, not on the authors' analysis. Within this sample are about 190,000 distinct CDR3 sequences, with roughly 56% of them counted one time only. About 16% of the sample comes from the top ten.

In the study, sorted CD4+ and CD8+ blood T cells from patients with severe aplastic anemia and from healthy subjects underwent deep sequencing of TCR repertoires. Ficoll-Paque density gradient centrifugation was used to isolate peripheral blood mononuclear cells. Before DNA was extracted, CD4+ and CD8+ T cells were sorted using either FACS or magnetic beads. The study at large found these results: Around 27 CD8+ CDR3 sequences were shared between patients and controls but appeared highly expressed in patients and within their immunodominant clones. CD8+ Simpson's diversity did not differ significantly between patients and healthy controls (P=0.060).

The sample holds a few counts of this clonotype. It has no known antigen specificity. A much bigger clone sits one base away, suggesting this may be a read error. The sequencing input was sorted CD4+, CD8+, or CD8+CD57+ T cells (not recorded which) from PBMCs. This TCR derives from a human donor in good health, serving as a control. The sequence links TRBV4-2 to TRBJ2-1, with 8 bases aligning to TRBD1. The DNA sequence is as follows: TGTGCCGGCAGCCAACCACAGGGGGACAATGAGCAGTTCTTC. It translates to CAGSQPQGDNEQFF.